Below are 17 T cell receptor beta chains sequenced from a single sample in a study of cytomegalovirus exposure and HLA in healthy donors. PCR involved 60 Vbeta and 13 Jbeta primers. Only in-frame clones appear in the TCRdb table, and some are missing; sequencing was by immunoSEQ multiplex PCR. The sample lists around 98,000 clones; 60% to 80% were seen once. Material: PBMCs. These receptors came from a woman aged 40-49 years in good health and CMV-seronegative.

The V call is TRBV5-1, the J call TRBJ2-7; 7 bases match TRBD1. V was pared by 2 bases and J by 0 bases, with 5 bases of the junction left unmatched. Germline loops: CDR1 SGHRS, CDR2 YFSETQ. There are 15 residues in the CDR3. For the CDR3, the DNA is TGCGCCAGCAGCTTCGGTCGGGACAGCTCCTACGAGCAGTACTTC. Residues: CASSFGRDSSYEQYF. The variable domain in full, with the rest retrieved from reference TRBV5-1 and TRBJ2-7, is KAGVTQTPRYLIKTRGQQVTLSCSPISGHRSVSWYQQTPGQGLQFLFEYFSETQRNKGNFPGRFSGRQFSNSRSEMNVSTLELGDSALYLCASSFGRDSSYEQYFGPGTRLTVT.

J is TRBJ1-6 and V is TRBV5-1, with D hard to call. This CDR3 spans 14 amino acids. CDR1 and CDR2 (germline): SGHRS, YFSETQ. V was trimmed by 0 bases and J by 7 bases, leaving 8 bases between them. The CDR3 here is CASSLETENSPLHF. The CDR3 coding sequence is TGCGCCAGCAGCTTGGAGACTGAGAATTCACCCCTCCACTTT.

Details on this clone: The junction departs from the called germline gene at one end, perhaps through a read error. CDR3 residues: CSVAAGVGGYPF. CDR3 in DNA: TGCAGCGTTGCCGCAGGGGTAGGTGGCTACCCCTTC. The rearrangement uses TRBV29-1 and TRBJ1-2, with D perhaps TRBD1 (6 bases). Germline lookup yields CDR1 SQVTM and CDR2 ANQGSEA. The CDR3 sequence is 12 residues long.

Notes on this clone: The sample contains more than one DNA sequence encoding this CDR3. This sequence joins TRBV30 and TRBJ1-1; 8 bases fit TRBD1. CDR3 length: 15 residues. V was pared by 3 bases and J by 6 bases, with 12 bases of the junction left unmatched. The germline V gene encodes CDR1 GTSNPN and CDR2 SVGIG (reference sequence). CDR3 DNA: TGTGCCTGGAGCCGGGCGGGCAGGGGGCCCCCTGAAGCTTTCTTT. Translation gives CAWSRAGRGPPEAFF.

This chain joins TRBV5-6 and TRBJ1-3; D remains ambiguous. Germline lookup yields CDR1 SGHDT and CDR2 YYEEEE. CDR3 length: 15 residues. The ends were cut back, 2 bases at V and 3 bases at J, with 12 bases in the middle. The CDR3 nucleotides read TGTGCCAGCAGCTTTACACCCTCAGGTGGAAACACCATATATTTT. Protein sequence: CASSFTPSGGNTIYF.

Only one count was recorded for this clone. V gene TRBV6-1 combines with J gene TRBJ1-1, with D unresolved. CDR1 is MNHNS, CDR2 SASEGT, per germline. This CDR3 is built from 13 residues. The V end lost 2 bases, the J end lost 0 bases, and 4 bases lay between the germline ends. CDR3 region: CASSEQVNTEAFF. The CDR3 coding sequence is TGTGCCAGCAGTGAACAGGTGAACACTGAAGCTTTCTTT.

This chain joins TRBV27 and TRBJ1-2, with 11 nucleotides matching TRBD1. This CDR3 is built from 15 residues. Germline lookup yields CDR1 MNHEY and CDR2 SMNVEV (reference sequence). The trim removed 4 bases at V and 7 bases at J, leaving 8 bases unmatched. Here the CDR3 DNA reads TGTGCCAGCAGTTGGGGGGGGACAGGGGGGATTGGCTACACCTTC. It encodes CASSWGGTGGIGYTF.

The chain links TRBV6-5 to TRBJ1-5; 7 nucleotides line up with TRBD1. The CDR3 loop spans 13 amino acids. The V segment lost 6 bases and the J segment 4 bases; nucleotides outside the gene matches: 3. Germline V lookup: CDR1 MNHEY, CDR2 SVGAGI. The CDR3: CASRKQGNQPQHF. The CDR3 nucleotides are TGTGCCAGCAGGAAACAGGGGAATCAGCCCCAGCATTTT.

The rearrangement joins TRBV6-6 to TRBJ1-6, with 8 bases aligning to TRBD1. CDR3 length: 15 residues. Germline V gene lookup returns CDR1 MNHNY and CDR2 SVGAGI (reference sequence). The V gene end was trimmed by 6 bases and the J gene end by 5 bases; junction bases not matched to a gene: 6. The CDR3 is CASSRQGTDNSPLHF. In DNA, the CDR3 is TGTGCCAGCAGCCGACAGGGGACAGATAATTCACCCCTCCACTTT.

The V and J genes are TRBV7-2 and TRBJ2-3, with D possibly TRBD2 on 5 matching bases. CDR3 length: 15 amino acids. Germline assignment: CDR1 SGHTA and CDR2 FQGNSA. V lost 2 bases, J lost 1 base, and 10 bases lay in between. The CDR3 sequence: CASSLMRAGTDTQYF. The CDR3 coding sequence is TGTGCCAGCAGCTTAATGCGGGCCGGCACAGATACGCAGTATTTT.

V is TRBV20-1 and J is TRBJ2-5; 7 bases align to TRBD2. Trimming at V came to 5 bases and at J to 7 bases, leaving 1 base not matched to a gene. The CDR3 is 10 residues long. CDR1 is DFQATT, CDR2 SNEGSKA, per germline (reference sequence). CDR3: CSAGGGTQYF. The DNA of the CDR3 is TGCAGTGCTGGGGGGGGGACCCAGTACTTC.

V is TRBV29-1 and J is TRBJ1-1; 10 nucleotides align to TRBD1. Trimming at V came to 7 bases and at J to 4 bases, leaving 3 bases not matched to a gene. Per the germline V gene, CDR1 is SQVTM and CDR2 is ANQGSEA. The CDR3 totals 12 residues. CDR3 protein: CSGRQGATEAFF. In DNA, the CDR3 is TGCAGCGGCCGACAGGGGGCCACTGAAGCTTTCTTT. The full variable domain, rest sourced from reference TRBV29-1 and TRBJ1-1, is SAVISQKPSRDICQRGTSLTIQCQVDSQVTMMFWYRQQPGQSLTLIATANQGSEATYESGFVIDKFPISRPNLTFSTLTVSNMSPEDSSIYLCSGRQGATEAFFGQGTRLTVV.

The chain is built from TRBV5-1 and TRBJ1-4, with a possible D match to TRBD1 (6 bases). With 0 bases removed from V and 0 bases from J, the gap between germline ends came to 15 bases. The CDR3 extends over 18 amino acids. From germline, CDR1 is SGHRS and CDR2 YFSETQ. CDR3 nucleotide sequence: TGCGCCAGCAGCTTGGGCGGTGGGGGCCACGCAACTAATGAAAAACTGTTTTTT. Its translation is CASSLGGGGHATNEKLFF.

V is TRBV18 and J is TRBJ1-5; D is ambiguous. The V end was cut by 3 bases, the J end by 5 bases, with 8 bases between. The CDR3 sequence is 13 residues long. Germline V lookup: CDR1 KGHSH, CDR2 LQKENI. This chain's CDR3 is CASSPGLDQPQHF. In DNA form, the CDR3 reads TGTGCCAGCTCACCCGGACTGGATCAGCCCCAGCATTTT.

For this clone: An end of the junction differs from the germline gene, which may be a read error. V is TRBV7-3 and J is TRBJ2-3; 8 positions agree with TRBD2. CDR1 SGHTA and CDR2 FQGTGA come from the germline V gene. There are 15 residues in the CDR3. CDR3 DNA: TGTGCCAGCAGCCTAACTAGCGGAAGCACAGATACGCAGTATTTT. Its protein is CASSLTSGSTDTQYF. The variable domain in full, with the rest retrieved from reference TRBV7-3 and TRBJ2-3, is GAGVSQTPSNKVTEKGKYVELRCDPISGHTALYWYRQSLGQGPEFLIYFQGTGAADDSGLPNDRFFAVRPEGSVSTLKIQRTERGDSAVYLCASSLTSGSTDTQYFGPGTRLTVL.

At least ten counts were recorded for this clone. This chain connects TRBV25-1 to TRBJ1-1, with 7 bases aligning to TRBD1. This CDR3 is 14 amino acids long. Germline CDR1 MGHDK, CDR2 SYGVNS. J lost 9 bases, V lost 5 bases, and 12 bases had no gene match. The CDR3 region is CASSQGGRGSQAFF. The CDR3 nucleotides are TGTGCCAGCAGTCAAGGGGGCAGGGGGAGTCAAGCTTTCTTT.

J is TRBJ2-7 and V is TRBV4-3; TRBD1 matches at 7 bases. Losses at the gene ends were 4 bases for V and 6 bases for J; bases not matched to a gene: 6. The CDR3 contains 13 residues. CDR1 is LGHNA, CDR2 YSLEER, per germline. CDR3 in DNA: TGCGCCAGCAGCCGAGGCTCAGGGGGCGAGCAGTACTTC. This translates into CASSRGSGGEQYF.